This entry lists 23 T cell receptor beta chains sequenced from one sample in a study of beta chain features in type 1 diabetes. Findings of the study overall: Moderately but significantly shorter TCRB CDR3s were found in Type 1 diabetes patients in all four CD4+ subsets.

The study reverse transcribed the entire isolated RNA, so it sequenced expressed TCRB transcripts. Profiling relied on immunoSEQ multiplex PCR, and the TCRdb table lists in-frame clones only, not all of them. The sample has 250,000 to 300,000 clones, 20% to 25% seen once. These receptors lack a known antigen. Sample: naive CD4+ T cells from blood. The receptors shown here come from a woman aged 25 to 45 with type 1 diabetes.

The chain combines TRBV30 with TRBJ1-5, with D possibly TRBD1 on 5 matching bases. With 3 bases removed from V and 1 base from J, the gap between germline ends came to 7 bases. The germline gives CDR1 GTSNPN, CDR2 SVGIG (reference sequence). The CDR3 runs 13 residues. The CDR3: CAWSSGSNQPQHF. CDR3 bases: TGTGCCTGGAGCTCAGGGAGCAATCAGCCCCAGCATTTT.

The chain carries TRBV20-1 and TRBJ2-7; 7 bases agree with TRBD1. Germline V gene sequence: CDR1 DFQATT, CDR2 SNEGSKA (reference sequence). The CDR3 has 11 amino acids. V trimming: 4 bases; J trimming: 6 bases; junction bases outside the gene matches: 3. CDR3 bases: TGCAGTGCTAAACAGGGGATCGAGCAGTACTTC. It translates to CSAKQGIEQYF.

V gene TRBV7-9 combines with J gene TRBJ2-5; 8 nucleotides align to TRBD1. CDR1 and CDR2 (germline): SEHNR, FQNEAQ (reference sequence). This CDR3 comprises 14 residues. V trimming: 1 base; J trimming: 5 bases; junction bases outside the gene matches: 3. The CDR3 reads CASSLGQGSETQYF. CDR3 nucleotide sequence: TGTGCCAGCAGCTTAGGACAGGGGTCGGAGACCCAGTACTTC.

This clone was recorded only once. Other DNA variants within this sample encode the same CDR3. The chain recombines TRBV5-1 with TRBJ2-7, with 8 bases matching TRBD2. Germline lookup yields CDR1 SGHRS and CDR2 YFSETQ. V shed 2 bases, J shed 0 bases, and the junction held 1 base outside the gene matches. The CDR3 has 14 residues. The CDR3 sequence: CASSLSGGSYEQYF. The CDR3 bases are TGCGCCAGCAGCTTAAGCGGGGGCTCCTACGAGCAGTACTTC.

This clone came up a few times. The chain carries TRBV7-9 and TRBJ2-2, with D uncertain. Trimming removed 0 bases from V and 0 bases from J, with 2 bases in between. The CDR3 extends over 14 amino acids. Germline-derived CDR1 and CDR2 are SEHNR and FQNEAQ (reference sequence). CDR3 sequence (DNA): TGTGCCAGCAGCTTAGCCGCGAACACCGGGGAGCTGTTTTTT. Translated: CASSLAANTGELFF. Drawing the rest from reference TRBV7-9 and TRBJ2-2, the complete variable domain is DTGVSQNPRHKITKRGQNVTFRCDPISEHNRLYWYRQTLGQGPEFLTYFQNEAQLEKSRLLSDRFSAERPKGSFSTLEIQRTEQGDSAMYLCASSLAANTGELFFGEGSRLTVL.

The chain couples TRBV15 to TRBJ2-5, with TRBD1 matching 8 bases. Germline-derived CDR1 and CDR2 are LNHNV and YYDKDF (reference sequence). The CDR3 is made up of 13 amino acids. With 1 base clipped from V and 6 bases from J, the junction kept 1 base outside the gene matches. The CDR3 nucleotides are TGTGCCACCAGCAGAGGACAGGGGAAGACCCAGTACTTC. Protein: CATSRGQGKTQYF.

This clone was counted a few times. The rearrangement links TRBV7-2 to TRBJ2-1, with D possibly TRBD2 on 6 matching bases. CDR3 size: 15 residues. Trimming left V 2 bases short and J 7 bases short, with 15 bases between. Per the germline V gene, CDR1 is SGHTA and CDR2 is FQGNSA. Here the CDR3 DNA reads TGTGCCAGCAGCTTATTGGGGGGAGCGGAAAATGAGCAGTTCTTC. It codes for CASSLLGGAENEQFF. The full variable domain, rest sourced from reference TRBV7-2 and TRBJ2-1, is GAGVSQSPSNKVTEKGKDVELRCDPISGHTALYWYRQSLGQGLEFLIYFQGNSAPDKSGLPSDRFSAERTGGSVSTLTIQRTQQEDSAVYLCASSLLGGAENEQFFGPGTRLTVL.

The V call is TRBV21-1, the J call TRBJ1-2; the table's D call TRBD1 went unverified against the DNA. TRBV21-1 is a pseudogene locus. The CDR3 has 10 residues. CDR3 coding DNA: TGTGCCAGCAGCCAATATGGCTACACCTTC. Its protein is CASSQYGYTF.

The chain recombines TRBV2 with TRBJ2-3; D perhaps matches TRBD1 (6 bases). Trimming pared 7 bases from V and 3 bases from J, leaving 14 bases between. Germline CDR1 and CDR2: SNHLY and FYNNEI. The CDR3 loop spans 14 amino acids. In DNA form, the CDR3 reads TGTGCCAGCACGGGACATGAAGGAACAGATACGCAGTATTTT. Translating gives CASTGHEGTDTQYF.

The V gene is TRBV7-3, the J gene TRBJ2-6, with no clear D. The CDR3 length is 15 residues. Germline V gives CDR1 SGHTA, CDR2 FQGTGA. V was cut by 2 bases and J by 1 base, with 6 bases left in between. Here the CDR3 reads CASSLSRSGANVLTF. DNA for the CDR3: TGTGCCAGCAGCTTATCCAGGTCTGGGGCCAACGTCCTGACTTTC.

The chain has TRBV11-3 and TRBJ2-3; D is uncertain. The CDR3 spans 14 residues. CDR1 and CDR2 (germline): SGHNT, YENEEA. V lost 1 base and J 2 bases, leaving 7 bases between the germline ends. CDR3 residues: CASSLAAYTDTQYF. In nucleotides, the CDR3 is TGTGCCAGCAGCTTAGCCGCCTACACAGATACGCAGTATTTT.

This clone has a handful of counts. V gene TRBV14 combines with J gene TRBJ2-7; TRBD1 is a possible D gene (5 bases). The CDR3 has 14 residues. The germline gives CDR1 SGHDN, CDR2 FVKESK. The ends were cut back, 4 bases at V and 9 bases at J, with 19 bases in the middle. In DNA, the CDR3 is TGTGCCAGCAGCCTGGGGCGGAACCCCAGCCCGCAGTACTTC. Its protein is CASSLGRNPSPQYF.

This clone was seen only a few times. J is TRBJ2-1 and V is TRBV30; D might be TRBD2 (7 bases). Germline-derived CDR1 and CDR2 are GTSNPN and SVGIG (reference sequence). V was cut by 2 bases and J by 8 bases, with 25 bases left in between. There are 17 residues in the CDR3. Here the CDR3 reads CAWSQGRESLFSHEQFF. CDR3 coding DNA: TGTGCCTGGAGTCAGGGGCGGGAGAGTCTTTTTTCGCATGAGCAGTTCTTC.

This clone has more than one count but fewer than ten. The CDR3 nucleotides read TGCAGCGCAGAAGGGGTTTATGGCTACACCTTC. Translated: CSAEGVYGYTF. The V call is TRBV29-1, the J call TRBJ1-2; possible D gene TRBD1, 5 bases. Trimming stripped 7 bases from V and 5 bases from J, with 11 bases between. Germline V gene lookup returns CDR1 SQVTM and CDR2 ANQGSEA. The CDR3 loop spans 11 amino acids.

This clone turned up a few times. The CDR3 spells CAWSDLAGAPDTQYF. For the CDR3, the DNA is TGTGCCTGGAGCGATCTAGCGGGAGCACCAGATACGCAGTATTTT. The chain combines TRBV30 with TRBJ2-3; 10 bases line up with TRBD2. Germline V gives CDR1 GTSNPN, CDR2 SVGIG (reference sequence). Losses at the gene ends were 3 bases for V and 4 bases for J; bases not matched to a gene: 7. CDR3 size: 15 residues.

The rearrangement joins TRBV7-9 to TRBJ2-3, with D perhaps matching TRBD1 (5 bases). V was pared by 3 bases and J by 0 bases, with 10 bases between. CDR1 is SEHNR, CDR2 FQNEAQ, per germline (reference sequence). The CDR3 covers 15 residues. The CDR3 region is CASSLLQVSTDTQYF. The CDR3 DNA reads as TGTGCCAGCAGCTTGCTACAGGTTAGCACAGATACGCAGTATTTT.

CDR3 in DNA: TGTGCCTGGAACCTAGTTCCCTCCTACGAGCAGTACTTC. Protein product: CAWNLVPSYEQYF. This chain links TRBV30 with TRBJ2-7; D is uncertain. Germline V gene data show CDR1 as GTSNPN and CDR2 as SVGIG (reference sequence). This CDR3 contains 13 residues. Trimming left V 4 bases short and J 0 bases short, with 10 bases between.

V usage is TRBV5-4 and J usage is TRBJ2-1; TRBD2 matches at 7 bases. The V segment lost 0 bases and the J segment 6 bases; nucleotides outside the gene matches: 6. This CDR3 is built from 15 residues. In germline, CDR1 is SGHNT, CDR2 YYREEE (reference sequence). The CDR3 DNA is TGTGCCAGCAGCTTGGGGGGGGACTATATCAATGAGCAGTTCTTC. It is translated as CASSLGGDYINEQFF.

This chain links TRBV30 with TRBJ2-3, with a possible D match to TRBD2 (6 bases). CDR3 length: 15 amino acids. Trimming took 3 bases from V and 2 from J, leaving 15 bases between them. Per germline, CDR1 GTSNPN and CDR2 SVGIG (reference sequence). In DNA form, the CDR3 reads TGTGCCTGGAGCCTGGCGGGGCAACACACAGATACGCAGTATTTT. Translated: CAWSLAGQHTDTQYF.

This chain uses TRBV30 with TRBJ2-1; 11 positions match TRBD1. This CDR3 has 16 amino acids. Germline V gene lookup returns CDR1 GTSNPN and CDR2 SVGIG (reference sequence). With V trimmed by 4 bases and J by 4 bases, 9 bases remained unmatched. CDR3 nucleotides: TGTGCCTGGAACGGACAGGGGGCATTGGGGTACAATGAGCAGTTCTTC. Translated, it gives CAWNGQGALGYNEQFF. The full variable domain, completed using reference TRBV30 and TRBJ2-1, is SQTIHQWPATLVQPVGSPLSLECTVEGTSNPNLYWYRQAAGRGLQLLFYSVGIGQISSEVPQNLSASRPQDRQFILSSKKLLLSDSGFYLCAWNGQGALGYNEQFFGPGTRLTVL.

V and J are TRBV5-4 and TRBJ2-7; 7 nucleotides line up with TRBD2. The CDR3 loop spans 14 amino acids. CDR1 is SGHNT, CDR2 YYREEE, per germline (reference sequence). V was clipped by 3 bases and J by 6 bases; unmatched bases: 9. The CDR3 DNA follows: TGTGCCAGCAGCTGGGGGGAGGGACTGGGCGAGCAGTACTTC. This encodes CASSWGEGLGEQYF.

The rearrangement links TRBV5-1 to TRBJ2-3; 10 bases map to TRBD2. The V gene's germline CDR1 is SGHRS and CDR2 YFSETQ. The junction had 5 bases not matched to a gene; V was cut back by 5 bases and J by 5 bases. The CDR3 has 14 residues. The CDR3 sequence: CASSLAGAGDTQYF. The CDR3 DNA reads TGCGCCAGCAGTCTAGCGGGAGCGGGAGATACGCAGTATTTT.

This chain uses TRBV14 with TRBJ1-1; 9 bases map to TRBD1. The CDR3 is made up of 15 amino acids. The germline V gene encodes CDR1 SGHDN and CDR2 FVKESK. J lost 1 base, V lost 5 bases, and 5 bases had no gene match. CDR3 nucleotide sequence: TGTGCCAGCAGCGACCCGGGACAGGGGAACACTGAAGCTTTCTTT. Protein product: CASSDPGQGNTEAFF. Full variable domain (rest looked up from reference TRBV14 and TRBJ1-1): EAGVTQFPSHSVIEKGQTVTLRCDPISGHDNLYWYRRVMGKEIKFLLHFVKESKQDESGMPNNRFLAERTGGTYSTLKVQPAELEDSGVYFCASSDPGQGNTEAFFGQGTRLTVV.